The 14 T cell receptor beta chains below all came from one sample that was sequenced in a study of T cell changes during pregnancy in multiple sclerosis. Using immunoSEQ multiplex PCR, the repertoire was profiled, and TCRdb retains in-frame clones only, with some absent. The table has tens of thousands of clones, roughly nine tenths seen once. The specimen comprised CD8+ T cells from peripheral blood mononuclear cells, sampled in the second trimester of pregnancy. All receptors derive from a female donor with multiple sclerosis, enrolled in a pregnancy study.

CDR3 DNA: TGTGCCTGGAGCCCAAGGGACAGTGACTATGGCTACACCTTC. This translates into CAWSPRDSDYGYTF. The rearrangement joins TRBV30 to TRBJ1-2, with 7 nucleotides matching TRBD1. There are 14 residues in the CDR3. Germline V gene sequence: CDR1 GTSNPN, CDR2 SVGIG (reference sequence). Trimming removed 3 bases from V and 3 bases from J; junction bases left unmatched: 7.

This rearrangement joins TRBV19 to TRBJ1-2; perhaps TRBD1 as D (5 bases). Trimming left V 0 bases short and J 6 bases short, with 20 bases between. Per germline, CDR1 LNHDA and CDR2 SQIVND (reference sequence). The CDR3 extends over 17 amino acids. This CDR3 is CASSIDTGTGDPNGYTF. In nucleotides, the CDR3 is TGTGCCAGTAGTATAGACACCGGGACTGGGGATCCCAATGGCTACACCTTC. Using reference TRBV19 and TRBJ1-2 for the parts outside the CDR3, the full variable domain is DGGITQSPKYLFRKEGQNVTLSCEQNLNHDAMYWYRQDPGQGLRLIYYSQIVNDFQKGDIAEGYSVSREKKESFPLTVTSAQKNPTAFYLCASSIDTGTGDPNGYTFGSGTRLTVV.

The rearrangement uses TRBV5-6 and TRBJ1-5, with 9 bases fitting TRBD1. Germline CDR1 is SGHDT and CDR2 is YYEEEE. V shed 3 bases and J 2 bases; nucleotides not matched to a gene: 3. The CDR3 has 15 residues. The CDR3 DNA is TGTGCCAGCAGCTCCTGGACAGGGGGCAATCAGCCCCAGCATTTT. Amino acid sequence: CASSSWTGGNQPQHF.

This sequence joins TRBV19 and TRBJ1-1, with 8 bases that match TRBD1. The CDR3 totals 12 residues. In germline, CDR1 is LNHDA, CDR2 SQIVND (reference sequence). J was trimmed by 4 bases and V by 10 bases; bases with no gene match: 5. The chain's CDR3 is CATRQGLTEAFF. CDR3 bases: TGTGCCACCCGACAGGGGCTCACTGAAGCTTTCTTT.

V is TRBV7-2 and J is TRBJ1-2; weak D call: TRBD1 (6 bases). The germline V and J ends were trimmed by 4 bases and 8 bases, with 17 bases remaining between them. This CDR3 is built from 14 residues. The germline V gene encodes CDR1 SGHTA and CDR2 FQGNSA. The CDR3 loop is CASSSTPPGDGYTF. CDR3 DNA sequence: TGTGCCAGCAGCTCGACACCCCCAGGGGACGGCTACACCTTC.

V is TRBV10-3 and J is TRBJ2-1; 11 bases are a match to TRBD2. The V gene's germline CDR1 is ENHRY and CDR2 SYGVKD. V shed 11 bases and J 5 bases; nucleotides not matched to a gene: 8. This CDR3 spans 14 amino acids. This CDR3 is CAAKTSGGDNEQFF. The CDR3 nucleotides read TGTGCCGCAAAAACTAGCGGGGGAGACAATGAGCAGTTCTTC.

This chain joins TRBV5-6 and TRBJ2-1; perhaps TRBD1 as D (6 bases). Germline CDR1 and CDR2: SGHDT and YYEEEE. V lost 2 bases and J 9 bases, leaving 15 bases between the germline ends. This CDR3 is built from 14 residues. The CDR3 coding sequence is TGTGCCAGCAGCTTTGGGGGCGGTTGGATTGAGCAGTTCTTC. Amino acid sequence: CASSFGGGWIEQFF.

The J gene is TRBJ2-1, the V gene TRBV11-2, with no clear D. V lost 3 bases to trimming and J lost 2 bases, with 8 bases between them. The CDR3 has 14 amino acids. CDR1 SGHAT and CDR2 FQNNGV come from the germline V gene. DNA for the CDR3: TGTGCCAGCAGCTTCCCCTCCCCCTACAATGAGCAGTTCTTC. Its protein is CASSFPSPYNEQFF.

DNA of the CDR3: TGCAGCGTTGAAGAGGGGGGGAACACTGAAGCTTTCTTT. It encodes CSVEEGGNTEAFF. V is TRBV29-1 and J is TRBJ1-1; tentative D call: TRBD1 (5 bases). This CDR3 spans 13 amino acids. V lost 0 bases and J 1 base, leaving 6 bases between the germline ends. CDR1 and CDR2 from the germline V gene are SQVTM and ANQGSEA.

The rearrangement uses TRBV9 and TRBJ2-1; a possible D gene is TRBD2 (6 bases). This CDR3 has 14 residues. CDR1 SGDLS and CDR2 YYNGEE come from the germline V gene. Trimming stripped 2 bases from V and 9 bases from J, with 15 bases between. The CDR3 nucleotides are TGTGCCAGCAGCGTCGGCAGAGCGGGTGTTGAGCAGTTCTTC. Its protein is CASSVGRAGVEQFF.

There are a few counts of this clone. The chain is built from TRBV5-6 and TRBJ1-4; a weak D match, TRBD1 (6 bases). Trimming pared 4 bases from V and 8 bases from J, leaving 18 bases between. Germline CDR1 SGHDT, CDR2 YYEEEE. This CDR3 is built from 15 residues. The CDR3 here is CASSPGQTRREKLFF. The DNA for the CDR3 is TGTGCCAGCAGCCCTGGACAGACTCGAAGGGAAAAACTGTTTTTT.

The rearrangement uses TRBV30 and TRBJ2-6, with no clear D. Per germline, CDR1 GTSNPN and CDR2 SVGIG (reference sequence). The CDR3 is 16 residues long. Trimming shortened V by 3 bases and J by 0 bases, and 12 bases separated the two germline ends. This chain's CDR3 is CAWSAPFGSGANVLTF. CDR3 nucleotides: TGTGCCTGGAGCGCCCCGTTCGGCTCTGGGGCCAACGTCCTGACTTTC.

The chain combines TRBV6-1 with TRBJ1-2; a weak D match, TRBD1 (5 bases). The CDR3 has 15 residues. Germline V lookup: CDR1 MNHNS, CDR2 SASEGT. V lost 3 bases to trimming and J lost 8 bases, with 19 bases between them. The CDR3 region is CASSEGGVLMEGYTF. DNA of the CDR3: TGTGCCAGCAGTGAGGGGGGAGTCCTAATGGAGGGCTACACCTTC.

The rearrangement links TRBV15 to TRBJ2-3; TRBD2 matches at 10 bases. Germline assignment: CDR1 LNHNV and CDR2 YYDKDF (reference sequence). The length of the CDR3 is 16 residues. The trim removed 0 bases at V and 4 bases at J, leaving 4 bases unmatched. The CDR3 loop is CATSREASGGADTQYF. The CDR3 nucleotides read TGTGCCACCAGCAGAGAGGCTAGCGGGGGTGCAGATACGCAGTATTTT. The complete variable domain, with remaining parts taken from reference TRBV15 and TRBJ2-3, reads DAMVIQNPRYQVTQFGKPVTLSCSQTLNHNVMYWYQQKSSQAPKLLFHYYDKDFNNEADTPDNFQSRRPNTSFCFLDIRSPGLGDTAMYLCATSREASGGADTQYFGPGTRLTVL.